This T cell receptor (beta chain) comes out of a study of shared clonotypes between healthy human individuals. The wider study: Ranging from 18 to 49 in age, donors were a couple of women and a few men.

Naive CD8 cells lacked CD45RO and underwent positive selection for CCR7, leaving out terminally differentiated effector memory CD45RA+ cells. V was shortened by 2 bases and J by 2 bases, with 13 bases between the two germline ends. CDR1 is SNHLY and CDR2 is FYNNEI in the germline V gene. The length of the CDR3 is 16 residues. The assay used deep level. As processed by the authors: Junction-only sequences without quality scores were provided by ImmunoSEQ, so filtering was different. Profiling relied on immunoSEQ multiplex PCR, and the TCRdb table lists in-frame clones only, not all of them. V, J and clone size derive from that table, while D and trimming were established from the DNA sequence. The sample has under 700,000 clones, 85% to 95% seen once. Details on this clone: The antigen is not known.

General study findings and limits: Blood alone was sampled, and tissue repertoires likely differ.

This clonotype was sampled from a woman between 25 and 40 years old in good health. The chain recombines TRBV2 with TRBJ1-5; D is undetermined. Sequenced: naive CD8+ T cells sorted from blood. This CDR3 is CASSEFGRGGNQPQHF. DNA of the CDR3: TGTGCCAGCAGTGAATTCGGGCGCGGGGGCAATCAGCCCCAGCATTTT.